This T cell receptor beta chain was captured by sequencing in a study of shared clonotypes between healthy human individuals. TCRdb's table, derived via immunoSEQ multiplex PCR, lists solely in-frame clones and lacks some. The sample has about 2 million clones, 85% to 95% seen once. Worth noting for this clone: Its antigen is as yet unknown.

Study-wide findings and caveats: Generally, naive subsets came out with larger estimated richness than memory subsets. When naive CD4 clonotypes were compared across several donors, around 5% were shared.

Germline-derived CDR1 and CDR2 are MNHEY and SMNVEV (reference sequence). The CDR3 sequence is 15 residues long. With 0 bases clipped from V and 6 bases from J, the junction kept 4 bases outside the gene matches. The receptor was isolated from a man younger than 35 in good health. The sample taken for sequencing was naive CD4+ T cells sorted from blood. The subset is: CD45RA+ positively selected. The chain joins TRBV27 to TRBJ2-2; 7 bases line up with TRBD2. The CDR3 DNA is TGTGCCAGCAGTTTATCCAGCGGGAAGCCCGGGGAGCTGTTTTTT. This translates into CASSLSSGKPGELFF.